This T cell receptor (beta chain) was recorded in a study of blood T cell repertoires in COVID-19. About the research overall: There were acute and convalescent COVID-19 samples, and they came from the United States, Italy and Spain. From T cells, B-cell-depleted T cells, or PBMCs came the material, which was cDNA or gDNA.

Authors' processing steps: Estimated nucleated cell counts came from reference gene primer amplification. Sequenced by immunoSEQ multiplex PCR; TCRdb stores in-frame clones only, minus some. The D gene and trimming were derived from the DNA, and the V and J assignments and clone size from that table. This table has roughly 350,000 clones, 85% to 90% appearing once. Germline assignment: CDR1 KGHDR and CDR2 SFDVKD. CDR3 length: 17 amino acids. V lost 5 bases to trimming and J lost 5 bases; unmatched junction nucleotides: 11. The genes are TRBV24-1 and TRBJ2-2; 9 positions match TRBD1. This clonotype originated in a woman between 45 and 60 years old with active or convalescent COVID-19. The specimen sequenced was peripheral blood. In DNA form, the CDR3 reads TGTGCCACCAGTGTGGGACCTCGGACAGGGGTAACCGGGGAGCTGTTTTTT. Its translation is CATSVGPRTGVTGELFF.